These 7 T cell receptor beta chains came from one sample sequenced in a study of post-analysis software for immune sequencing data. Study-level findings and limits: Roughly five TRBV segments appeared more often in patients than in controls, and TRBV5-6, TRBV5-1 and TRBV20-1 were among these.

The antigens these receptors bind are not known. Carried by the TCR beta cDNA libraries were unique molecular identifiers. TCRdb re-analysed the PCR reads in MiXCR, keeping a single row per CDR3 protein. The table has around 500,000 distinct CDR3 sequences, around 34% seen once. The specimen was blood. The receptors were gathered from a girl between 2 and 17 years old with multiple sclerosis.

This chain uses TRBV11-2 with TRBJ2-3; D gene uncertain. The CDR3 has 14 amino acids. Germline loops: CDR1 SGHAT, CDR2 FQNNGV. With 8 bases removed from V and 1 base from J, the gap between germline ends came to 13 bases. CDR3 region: CASGVSERTDTQYF. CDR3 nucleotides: TGTGCCAGCGGGGTGAGCGAGCGCACAGATACGCAGTATTTT.

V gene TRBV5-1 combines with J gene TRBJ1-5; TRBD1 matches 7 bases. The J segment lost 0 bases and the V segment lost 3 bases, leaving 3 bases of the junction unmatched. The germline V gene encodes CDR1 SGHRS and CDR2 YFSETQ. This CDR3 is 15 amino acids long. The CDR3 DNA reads TGCGCCAGCAGCTCCGGGACAGATAGCAATCAGCCCCAGCATTTT. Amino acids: CASSSGTDSNQPQHF.

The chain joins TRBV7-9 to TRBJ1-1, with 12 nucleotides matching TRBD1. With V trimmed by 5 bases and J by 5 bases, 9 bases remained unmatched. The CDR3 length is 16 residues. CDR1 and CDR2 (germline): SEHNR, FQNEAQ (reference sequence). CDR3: CASSDRDRGRGTEAFF. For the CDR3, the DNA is TGTGCCAGCAGCGACCGGGACAGGGGGCGCGGGACTGAAGCTTTCTTT.

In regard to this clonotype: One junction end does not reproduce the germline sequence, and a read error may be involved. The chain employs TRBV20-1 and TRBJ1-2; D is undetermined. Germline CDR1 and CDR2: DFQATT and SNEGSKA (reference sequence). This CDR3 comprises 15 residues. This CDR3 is CSARTRADSNYGHTF. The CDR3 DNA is TGCAGTGCTCGAACCCGAGCGGATTCTAACTATGGCCACACCTTC.

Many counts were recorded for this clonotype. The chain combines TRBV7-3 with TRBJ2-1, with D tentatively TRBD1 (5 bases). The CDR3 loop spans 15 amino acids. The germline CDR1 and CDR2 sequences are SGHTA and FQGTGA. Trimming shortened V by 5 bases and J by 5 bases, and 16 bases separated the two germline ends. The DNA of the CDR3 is TGTGCCAGCAGCCAAGGGGTCCAGGGCAACAATGAGCAGTTCTTC. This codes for CASSQGVQGNNEQFF.

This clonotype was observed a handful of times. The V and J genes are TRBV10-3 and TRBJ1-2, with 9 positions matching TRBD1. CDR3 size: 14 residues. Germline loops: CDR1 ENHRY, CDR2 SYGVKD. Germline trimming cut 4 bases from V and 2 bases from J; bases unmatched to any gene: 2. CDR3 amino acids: CAISGGTGNYGYTF. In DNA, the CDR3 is TGTGCCATCAGTGGGGGGACAGGGAACTATGGCTACACCTTC.

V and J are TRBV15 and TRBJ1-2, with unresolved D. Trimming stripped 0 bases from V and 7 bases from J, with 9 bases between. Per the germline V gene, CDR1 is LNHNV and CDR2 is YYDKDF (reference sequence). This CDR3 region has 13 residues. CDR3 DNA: TGTGCCACCAGCAGAGATCCGTCTAGTGGCTACACCTTC. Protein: CATSRDPSSGYTF.